These T cell receptor beta chains were read from a single sample in a study of cytomegalovirus exposure and HLA in healthy donors. Only in-frame clones appear in the TCRdb table, and some are missing; sequencing was by immunoSEQ multiplex PCR. The table records approximately 150,000 clones, around 86% of them present only once. The source material was PBMCs. The receptors stem from a human donor in good health. CDR3s include the opening cysteine and the closing phenylalanine or tryptophan. A D gene is named only where the DNA matches it firmly. Rows may omit the clone size; those that give it use once, few, many or a size class.

d_call: NA; j_call: TRBJ2-7; v_call: TRBV14; cdr3_length: 15; clone_size: NA; cdr3_aa: CASSQDRIPSGEQYF; cdr3_nt: TGTGCCAGCAGCCAAGACAGAATTCCCTCCGGGGAGCAGTACTTC
d_call: NA; j_call: TRBJ1-2; v_call: TRBV19; cdr3_length: 13; clone_size: NA; cdr3_aa: CASSLLAGGGYTF; cdr3_nt: TGTGCCAGTAGTTTGTTGGCAGGAGGAGGCTACACCTTC
d_call: TRBD2; j_call: TRBJ2-1; v_call: TRBV19; cdr3_length: 14; clone_size: NA; cdr3_aa: CASSNGLASNEQFF; cdr3_nt: TGTGCCAGTAGTAACGGACTAGCCTCCAATGAGCAGTTCTTC
d_call: TRBD2; j_call: TRBJ2-1; v_call: TRBV9; cdr3_length: 15; clone_size: once; cdr3_aa: CASSAPRTSGDEQFF; cdr3_nt: TGTGCCAGCAGCGCACCCCGGACTAGCGGGGATGAGCAGTTCTTC
d_call: TRBD2; j_call: TRBJ2-2; v_call: TRBV27; cdr3_length: 17; clone_size: NA; cdr3_aa: CASARGLAGGVSGELFF; cdr3_nt: TGTGCCAGCGCCCGAGGACTAGCGGGGGGAGTTTCCGGGGAGCTGTTTTTT
d_call: NA; j_call: TRBJ1-5; v_call: TRBV7-6; cdr3_length: 15; clone_size: NA; cdr3_aa: CASSLGGNSNQPQHF; cdr3_nt: TGTGCCAGCAGCTTGGGAGGGAATAGCAATCAGCCCCAGCATTTT
d_call: NA; j_call: TRBJ2-7; v_call: TRBV13; cdr3_length: 15; clone_size: few; cdr3_aa: CASSLGRGAPYEQYF; cdr3_nt: TGTGCCAGCAGCTTAGGCCGGGGGGCCCCCTACGAGCAGTACTTC
d_call: TRBD1; j_call: TRBJ2-1; v_call: TRBV10-3; cdr3_length: 14; clone_size: once; cdr3_aa: CAISEVGQGGEQFF; cdr3_nt: TGTGCCATCAGTGAGGTAGGACAGGGAGGTGAGCAGTTCTTC
d_call: NA; j_call: TRBJ2-7; v_call: TRBV7-9; cdr3_length: 15; clone_size: NA; cdr3_aa: CASSLVQGARHEQYF; cdr3_nt: TGTGCCAGCAGCTTAGTTCAAGGGGCTCGTCACGAGCAGTACTTC
d_call: TRBD1; j_call: TRBJ1-5; v_call: TRBV4-1; cdr3_length: 16; clone_size: NA; cdr3_aa: CASSPLPGQGSQPQHF; cdr3_nt: TGCGCCAGCAGCCCTCTCCCCGGACAGGGCAGTCAGCCCCAGCATTTT
d_call: TRBD2; j_call: TRBJ2-5; v_call: TRBV7-2; cdr3_length: 16; clone_size: NA; cdr3_aa: CASSSPSGGVGETQYF; cdr3_nt: TGTGCCAGCAGCTCCCCTAGCGGGGGGGTGGGGGAGACCCAGTACTTC